The clone carrying this T cell receptor beta chain appeared many times. Its antigen remains unknown. This sample was included in a study of spatial heterogeneity in lung cancer. Study overall: Each unique TCR and UMI combination was seen more than ten times on average in raw reads. General study findings and limits: In blood, ubiquitous expanded tumor TCRs appeared more at resection than follow-up.

MiXCR, run by TCRdb on the 5' RACE reads, gives a single entry per CDR3 protein. The sample lists tens of thousands of distinct CDR3 sequences, approximately 20% occurring once. The time point is: blood at routine non-recurrence follow-up after resection. No cell sorting; template was whole RNA from tumor, lung tissue or PBMC. V lost 5 bases, J lost 1 base, and 9 bases stayed unmatched. Germline CDR1 SGHVS, CDR2 FQNEAQ. The CDR3 is made up of 18 amino acids. This receptor was obtained from a male donor with early-stage non-small cell lung cancer. The starting material was PBMCs, obtained at follow-up. The gene calls are TRBV7-8 and TRBJ2-5, with TRBD2 matching 14 bases. CDR3 protein: CASSPRMGLAGAQETQYF. The CDR3 region has the DNA TGTGCCAGCAGCCCGAGGATGGGACTAGCGGGGGCCCAAGAGACCCAGTACTTC.